This TCR beta chain emerged from a study of blood T cell repertoires in COVID-19. For the study at large: Sample material is recorded as cDNA or gDNA derived from T cells, B-cell-depleted T cells, or PBMCs.

The V gene end was trimmed by 6 bases and the J gene end by 0 bases; junction bases not matched to a gene: 2. CDR1 is MDHEN, CDR2 SYDVKM, per germline. The CDR3 contains 14 residues. Method: immunoSEQ multiplex PCR; TCRdb's copy keeps in-frame clones and lacks some. The sample comprises approximately 80,000 clones, roughly 88% of which are singletons, and approximately 6.8% rests with the top ten. Sequenced input: peripheral blood. This receptor was identified in an elderly woman with acute or convalescent COVID-19. The chain links TRBV28 to TRBJ1-3, with 7 bases lining up with TRBD1. CDR3 sequence (DNA): TGTGCCAGCAGCCAGGGGGGCTCTGGAAACACCATATATTTT. Encoded protein: CASSQGGSGNTIYF.